Listed below are T cell receptor beta chains from one sample, sequenced in a study of cytomegalovirus exposure and HLA in healthy donors. Profiled with immunoSEQ multiplex PCR; TCRdb holds only in-frame clones, not every one. The sample records fewer than 200,000 clones, over 70% being singletons. Sequenced material: PBMCs. Source of these receptors: a woman under 40 in good health and CMV-seronegative. The CDR3 runs from the conserved cysteine through the conserved F or W. Clone size is not always given. Where it is, it says once, few, many or a class for expanded clones.

>TRBV19|TRBJ2-1|NA
CASTNSGSSNEQFF
>TRBV2|TRBJ1-5|NA
CASSRTPDQPQHF
>TRBV28|TRBJ2-5|once
CASSFGSAEETQYF
>TRBV30|TRBJ2-7|once
CAWSVRYYYEQYF
>TRBV28|TRBJ2-7|NA
CASSSPGSGQGRYEQYF
>TRBV2|TRBJ1-2|NA
CASSVRVGYGYTF
>TRBV5-1|TRBJ1-1|NA
CASRDTGMNTEAFF
>TRBV28|TRBJ2-1|NA
CASRHNSYNEQFF
>TRBV7-6|TRBJ2-3|NA
CASSLGHMISTDTQYF
>TRBV6-5|TRBJ1-2|NA
CASSPDRANYGYTF
>TRBV29-1|TRBJ2-5|NA
CSVTTPTGGETQYF
>TRBV19|TRBJ1-5|NA
CASSLTDRARNQPQHF
>TRBV7-9|TRBJ2-7|NA
CASSLYGGTYEQYF
>TRBV28|TRBJ1-1|NA
CASAGMNTEAFF
>TRBV7-2|TRBJ2-1|NA
CASSSWRTANEQFF
>TRBV21-1|TRBJ2-5|NA
CASSAPGLAELYQETQYF
>TRBV27|TRBJ2-7|NA
CASSFPPTYEQYF
>TRBV7-2|TRBJ1-5|NA
CASSSDRAQPQHF
>TRBV5-4|TRBJ2-1|NA
CASSRGTSGGHEQFF
>TRBV6-1|TRBJ2-2|once
CASSGQGGNTGELFF
>TRBV11-2|TRBJ2-7|once
CASSFDRVREQYF
>TRBV7-9|TRBJ1-1|NA
CASSFGDRGEWLDTEAFF
>TRBV27|TRBJ2-7|NA
CASSWASESSYEQYF
>TRBV4-3|TRBJ2-7|NA
CASSQGLTGEGYEQYF
>TRBV27|TRBJ1-5|NA
CATRGSGTGLNQPQHF
>TRBV4-1|TRBJ2-1|NA
CASSRPPGQGLGEQFF
>TRBV5-1|TRBJ2-7|NA
CASKDRGSGYEQYF
>TRBV5-1|TRBJ2-3|NA
CASRRGTDSHTQYF
>TRBV5-4|TRBJ2-7|NA
CASSTAPGLGRYEQYF
>TRBV6-6|TRBJ2-1|few
CASRPPGLNEQFF
>TRBV5-4|TRBJ2-2|NA
CASSLGGPPGELFF
>TRBV7-9|TRBJ1-4|NA
CASSLTQGANEKLFF
>TRBV28|TRBJ2-4|NA
CASSPNSGQSLAKNIQYF
>TRBV6-6|TRBJ1-2|NA
CASSSTGGYTF
>TRBV9|TRBJ1-3|NA
CASSVSGQKSGNTIYF
>TRBV30|TRBJ1-4|NA
CASGTVEKLFF
>TRBV5-1|TRBJ2-6|NA
CASSLGKGAGANGLTF
>TRBV29-1|TRBJ2-1|once
CSGRQGINNEQFF
>TRBV5-1|TRBJ2-5|NA
CASSSGLAGSQETQYF
>TRBV18|TRBJ2-1|NA
CASSPPREGLDNEQFF
>TRBV6-4|TRBJ2-2|NA
CASTPTESNTGELFF
>TRBV14|TRBJ2-7|NA
CASSLRPGQTYEQYF
>TRBV28|TRBJ1-5|few
CASSLFKGQGNQPQHF
>TRBV18|TRBJ2-1|NA
CASSPQVSGNNNNEQFF
>TRBV28|TRBJ1-1|NA
CASSSHTGAEAFF
>TRBV19|TRBJ1-6|NA
CASSTQPTGANSPLHF
>TRBV11-2|TRBJ2-7|NA
CASSLERREYYEQYF
>TRBV27|TRBJ2-7|NA
CASPANRETYEQYF
>TRBV9|TRBJ2-5|NA
CASSEMDFSGETQYF
>TRBV7-9|TRBJ2-3|NA
CASSPAAGPSTDTQYF
>TRBV19|TRBJ2-5|NA
CASSMNSRGFQETQYF
>TRBV7-2|TRBJ2-1|NA
CASSISDLLRYNEQFF
>TRBV7-2|TRBJ2-7|NA
CASSLLGRGNEQYF
>TRBV2|NA|NA
CASSDRTRPYEQYF
>TRBV28|TRBJ2-1|NA
CASSFGLAGRNEQFF
>TRBV28|TRBJ2-7|NA
CASSFWGAGSSYEQYF